This TCR beta chain was sequenced in a study of technical replicates of blood from a few donors. This clone occurred once. The germline V gene has CDR1 MGHRA and CDR2 YSYEKL. The CDR3 length is 12 residues. V was pared by 0 bases and J by 8 bases, with 7 bases between. Data came from immunoSEQ multiplex PCR; TCRdb stores just in-frame clones and leaves some out. The sample shows 60,000 to 65,000 clones, 80% to 95% of them seen only once. This receptor was identified in a human donor in good health. Some clones in this sample may be carry-over from other donors' samples. Sequencing used PBMCs. V gene TRBV4-1 combines with J gene TRBJ1-2, with no clear D. CDR3 residues: CASSQERAGYTF. In nucleotides, the CDR3 is TGCGCCAGCAGCCAAGAGAGGGCGGGCTACACCTTC.